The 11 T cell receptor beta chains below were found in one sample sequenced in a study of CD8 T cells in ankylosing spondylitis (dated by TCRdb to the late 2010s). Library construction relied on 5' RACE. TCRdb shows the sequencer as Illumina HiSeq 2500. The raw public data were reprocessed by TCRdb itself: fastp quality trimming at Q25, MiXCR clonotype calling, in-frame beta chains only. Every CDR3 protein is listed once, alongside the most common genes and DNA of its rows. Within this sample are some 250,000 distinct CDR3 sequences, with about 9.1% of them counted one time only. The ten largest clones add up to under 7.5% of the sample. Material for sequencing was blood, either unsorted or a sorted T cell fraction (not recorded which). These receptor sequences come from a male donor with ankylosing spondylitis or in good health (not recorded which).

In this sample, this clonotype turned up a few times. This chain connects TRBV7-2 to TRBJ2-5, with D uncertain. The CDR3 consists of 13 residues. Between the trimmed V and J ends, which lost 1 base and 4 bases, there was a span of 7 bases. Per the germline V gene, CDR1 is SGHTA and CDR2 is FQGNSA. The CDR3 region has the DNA TGTGCCAGCAGCTTAGTGGATGGAGAGACCCAGTACTTC. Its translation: CASSLVDGETQYF. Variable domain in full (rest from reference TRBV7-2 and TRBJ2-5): GAGVSQSPSNKVTEKGKDVELRCDPISGHTALYWYRQSLGQGLEFLIYFQGNSAPDKSGLPSDRFSAERTGGSVSTLTIQRTQQEDSAVYLCASSLVDGETQYFGPGTRLLVL.

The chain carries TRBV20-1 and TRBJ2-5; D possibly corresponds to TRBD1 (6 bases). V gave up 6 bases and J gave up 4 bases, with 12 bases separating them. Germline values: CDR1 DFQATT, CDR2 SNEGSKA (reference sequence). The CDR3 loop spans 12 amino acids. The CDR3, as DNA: TGCAGTGCAACCAGGGGCGGAGAGACCCAGTACTTC. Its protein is CSATRGGETQYF.

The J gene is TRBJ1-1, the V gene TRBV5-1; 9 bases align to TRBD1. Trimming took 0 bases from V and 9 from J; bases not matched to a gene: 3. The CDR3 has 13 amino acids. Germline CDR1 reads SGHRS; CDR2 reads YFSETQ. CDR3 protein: CASSLGDRAQAFF. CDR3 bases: TGCGCCAGCAGCTTGGGGGACAGGGCCCAAGCTTTCTTT.

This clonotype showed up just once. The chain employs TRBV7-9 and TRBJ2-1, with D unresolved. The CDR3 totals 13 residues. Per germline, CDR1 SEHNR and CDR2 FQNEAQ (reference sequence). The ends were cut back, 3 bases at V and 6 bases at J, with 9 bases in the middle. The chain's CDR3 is CASSFDVVNEQFF. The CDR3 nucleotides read TGTGCCAGCAGCTTCGACGTCGTCAATGAGCAGTTCTTC. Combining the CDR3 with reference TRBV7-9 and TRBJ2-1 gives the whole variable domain DTGVSQNPRHKITKRGQNVTFRCDPISEHNRLYWYRQTLGQGPEFLTYFQNEAQLEKSRLLSDRFSAERPKGSFSTLEIQRTEQGDSAMYLCASSFDVVNEQFFGPGTRLTVL.

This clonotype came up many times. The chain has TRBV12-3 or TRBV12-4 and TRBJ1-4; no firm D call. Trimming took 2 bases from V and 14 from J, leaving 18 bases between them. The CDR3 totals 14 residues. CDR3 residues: CASSLMTVSEGLFF. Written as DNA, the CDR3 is TGTGCCAGCAGTTTAATGACCGTTTCGGAGGGTCTGTTTTTT.

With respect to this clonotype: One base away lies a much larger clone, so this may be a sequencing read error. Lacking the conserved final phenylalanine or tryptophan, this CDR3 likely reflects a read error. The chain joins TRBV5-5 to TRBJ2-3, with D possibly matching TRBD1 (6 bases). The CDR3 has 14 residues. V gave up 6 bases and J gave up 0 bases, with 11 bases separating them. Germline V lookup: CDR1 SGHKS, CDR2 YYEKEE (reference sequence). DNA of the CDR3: TGTGCCAGCAACACAGGGTACAGCACAGATACGCAGTATTCT. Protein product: CASNTGYSTDTQYS.

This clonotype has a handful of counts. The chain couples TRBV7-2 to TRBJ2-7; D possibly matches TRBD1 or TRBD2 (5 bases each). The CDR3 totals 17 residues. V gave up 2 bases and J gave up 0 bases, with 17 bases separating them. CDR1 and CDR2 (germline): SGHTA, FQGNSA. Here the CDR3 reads CASSLSSGTYISYEQYF. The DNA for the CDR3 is TGTGCCAGCAGCTTATCGTCCGGGACGTACATCTCCTACGAGCAGTACTTC.

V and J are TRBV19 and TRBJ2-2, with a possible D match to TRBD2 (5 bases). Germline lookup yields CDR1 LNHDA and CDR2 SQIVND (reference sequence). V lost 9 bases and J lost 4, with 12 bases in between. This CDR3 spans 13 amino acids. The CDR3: CASRRTVTGELFF. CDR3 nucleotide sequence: TGTGCCAGCCGCAGGACTGTCACCGGGGAGCTGTTTTTT. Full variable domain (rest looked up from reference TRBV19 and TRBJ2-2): DGGITQSPKYLFRKEGQNVTLSCEQNLNHDAMYWYRQDPGQGLRLIYYSQIVNDFQKGDIAEGYSVSREKKESFPLTVTSAQKNPTAFYLCASRRTVTGELFFGEGSRLTVL.

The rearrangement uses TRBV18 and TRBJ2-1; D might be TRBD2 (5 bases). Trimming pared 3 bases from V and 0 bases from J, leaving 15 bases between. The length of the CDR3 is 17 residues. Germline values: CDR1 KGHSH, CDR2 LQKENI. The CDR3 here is CASSPLAWGSSYNEQFF. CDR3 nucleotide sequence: TGTGCCAGCTCACCCCTAGCTTGGGGTAGCTCCTACAATGAGCAGTTCTTC.

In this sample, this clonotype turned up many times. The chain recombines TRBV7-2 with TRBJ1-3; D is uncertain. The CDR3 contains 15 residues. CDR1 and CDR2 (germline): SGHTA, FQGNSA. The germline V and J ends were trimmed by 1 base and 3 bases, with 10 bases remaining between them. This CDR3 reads CASSLVLGLGNTIYF. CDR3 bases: TGTGCCAGCAGCTTAGTTCTGGGCCTTGGAAACACCATATATTTT.

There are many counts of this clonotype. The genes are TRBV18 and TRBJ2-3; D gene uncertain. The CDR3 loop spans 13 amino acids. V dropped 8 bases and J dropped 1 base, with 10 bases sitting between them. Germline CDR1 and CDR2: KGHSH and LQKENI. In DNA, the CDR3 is TGTGCCAGCAGCCCTCCGGGCACAGATACGCAGTATTTT. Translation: CASSPPGTDTQYF. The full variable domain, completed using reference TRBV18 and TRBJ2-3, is NAGVMQNPRHLVRRRGQEARLRCSPMKGHSHVYWYRQLPEEGLKFMVYLQKENIIDESGMPKERFSAEFPKEGPSILRIQQVVRGDSAAYFCASSPPGTDTQYFGPGTRLTVL.